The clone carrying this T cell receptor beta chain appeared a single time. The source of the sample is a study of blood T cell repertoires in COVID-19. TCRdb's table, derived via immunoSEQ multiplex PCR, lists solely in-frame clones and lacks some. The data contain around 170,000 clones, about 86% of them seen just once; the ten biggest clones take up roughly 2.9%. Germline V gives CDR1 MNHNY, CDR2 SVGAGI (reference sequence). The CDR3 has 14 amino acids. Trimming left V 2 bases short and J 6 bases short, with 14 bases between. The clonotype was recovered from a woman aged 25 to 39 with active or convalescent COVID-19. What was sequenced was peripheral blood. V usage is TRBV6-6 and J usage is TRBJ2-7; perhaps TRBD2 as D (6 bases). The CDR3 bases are TGTGCCAGCAGTTACCATATCCGGGACTCCGAGCAGTACTTC. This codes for CASSYHIRDSEQYF.